This T cell receptor beta chain was recovered during a study of post-analysis software for immune sequencing data. Overall study findings and caveats: Controls significantly exceeded multiple sclerosis patients in normalized Chao1 diversity. The five TRBV segments detected at higher frequency in patients than in controls included TRBV5-6, TRBV5-1 and TRBV20-1.

CDR1 is SGHRS and CDR2 is YFSETQ in the germline V gene. V lost 2 bases, J lost 0 bases, and 14 bases lay in between. The CDR3 has 16 residues. This clonotype was found once. Its matching antigen is unknown. The authors incorporated unique molecular identifiers into the TCR beta cDNA libraries. One entry per CDR3 protein results from TCRdb running MiXCR on the PCR reads. The table lists around 500,000 distinct CDR3 sequences, less than 40% of them singletons, with under 7% in the top ten. The clonotype comes from a girl aged 2 to 17 with multiple sclerosis. This chain joins TRBV5-1 and TRBJ2-5; possible D gene TRBD1, 8 bases. Material for sequencing was blood. The DNA for the CDR3 is TGCGCCAGCAGCTTCAACAGGGGGAGGGACCAAGAGACCCAGTACTTC. Its protein product is CASSFNRGRDQETQYF.